This T cell receptor (beta chain) came from a study of T cells after yellow fever vaccination. For the study at large: The SMART-Seq v4 Ultra Low Input method served to prepare the low-cell-number fractions.

The CDR3 is made up of 11 amino acids. CDR1 is GTSNPN and CDR2 is SVGIG in the germline V gene (reference sequence). V shed 8 bases, J shed 7 bases, and the junction held 7 bases outside the gene matches. Universal primer sites and UMIs were introduced during 5'RACE template-switching synthesis of TCR cDNA. MiXCR was run by TCRdb on the 5' RACE reads, yielding one entry per CDR3 protein. The sample contains around 500,000 distinct CDR3 sequences, about a fifth of which appear only once. Broader study findings: In FACS-sorted repertoires, abundant clonotypes from the bulk population could appear as contaminants. CD4 and CD8 compartments shared a small share of clonotypes, likely from convergent recombination.

Points on this clonotype: Its antigen remains unknown.

V gene TRBV30 combines with J gene TRBJ2-7, with 8 bases aligning to TRBD1. The sample here was PBMCs, taken about 20 days after the first yellow fever vaccination. The clonotype originates from a young man who received the YFV17D yellow fever vaccine. The CDR3 DNA reads TGTGCCATTCAGGGGGCTCAAGAGCAGTACTTC. This gives the protein CAIQGAQEQYF.